This T cell receptor (beta chain) appears in the sequencing data of a study of T cells in tuberculosis. Study summary: Sequenced TCRs come from CD1B-GMM tetramer-binding T cells.

Sorting used thawed, overnight-rested PBMC stained with anti-CD3, a viability dye and GMM-loaded CD1B tetramer. C32 glucose monomycolate from Rhodococcus equi was loaded onto the CD1B tetramers. Tetramer-sorted PBMC had been CD14 monocyte-depleted before freezing. From each donor, some 100,000 tetramer-negative cells were sorted. The method was immunoSEQ multiplex PCR; TCRdb's version includes in-frame clones alone and lacks a portion of them. The data hold 61,000 or so clones, with 81% observed a single time. Germline V gene data show CDR1 as KGHSH and CDR2 as LQKENI. This CDR3 is 16 amino acids long. V lost 2 bases to trimming and J lost 5 bases; unmatched junction nucleotides: 7.

This chain joins TRBV18 and TRBJ1-1, with TRBD1 matching 11 bases. The sequenced sample was CD1b-GMM tetramer-negative cells sorted from PBMCs. The clonotype comes from an adult woman with latent tuberculosis. The CDR3 loop is CASSPSGTGGRTEAFF. CDR3 nucleotides: TGTGCCAGCTCACCATCCGGGACAGGGGGACGGACTGAAGCTTTCTTT.